The entry that follows covers one TCR beta chain sequence. What it recognizes is unknown. This sample is part of a study of response to subunit inactivated influenza vaccine. Findings of the study overall: Few additional T cells are recruited per seasonal influenza vaccination, authors suggested.

TCRdb re-derived calls from the RT-PCR reads in MiXCR, one entry per CDR3 protein. The sample includes 560,000 or so distinct CDR3 sequences, 6.5% to 8% seen only once; the top ten take over 10%. Germline lookup yields CDR1 DFQATT and CDR2 SNEGSKA (reference sequence). The CDR3 runs to 15 residues. The V gene end was trimmed by 3 bases and the J gene end by 5 bases; junction bases not matched to a gene: 9. This receptor was taken from a man in his fifties or sixties who received an inactivated influenza vaccine. This specimen was PBMCs from blood, taken less than 30 months after vaccination. The chain has TRBV20-1 and TRBJ2-7; TRBD2 agrees at 11 bases. This CDR3 reads CSASILAGGTHEQYF. Written as DNA, the CDR3 is TGCAGTGCTAGCATTCTAGCGGGAGGTACCCACGAGCAGTACTTC.